The 15 T cell receptor beta chains listed next were all sequenced from one sample in a study of blood T cells in healthy people across ages. Primed by a sample-barcoded 5' primer and a J-beta primer mix, a second PCR proceeded for 7 to 11 cycles. Via MiXCR, TCRdb re-called the 5' RACE reads, giving one row per CDR3 protein. This table holds 650,000 or so distinct CDR3 sequences, 52% found once. The sequencing sample was made of blood. Receptors originate from an elderly woman in good health.

The chain carries TRBV5-1 and TRBJ2-7; 11 positions agree with TRBD1. The CDR3 length is 15 residues. Unmatched junction bases numbered 7, after V lost 4 bases and J lost 4 bases. CDR1 is SGHRS, CDR2 YFSETQ, per germline. The CDR3 here is CASSLGDRGRYEQYF. The CDR3 nucleotides are TGCGCCAGCAGCCTCGGGGACAGGGGGAGGTACGAGCAGTACTTC.

The chain carries TRBV6-6 and TRBJ2-5; D is undetermined. Trimming removed 9 bases from V and 11 bases from J, with 28 bases in between. This CDR3 is built from 15 residues. Looked up from germline, CDR1 is MNHNY and CDR2 is SVGAGI (reference sequence). The CDR3 nucleotides are TGTGCCAGTAGTAGACGACTTACCACCAACGATGAGCAGTACTTC. This gives the protein CASSRRLTTNDEQYF.

This clonotype was observed a few times. The CDR3 spells CAWKGGYKEKLFF. CDR3 DNA sequence: TGTGCCTGGAAAGGGGGTTACAAGGAAAAACTGTTTTTT. The V gene is TRBV30, the J gene TRBJ1-4; D possibly corresponds to TRBD1 (6 bases). In germline, CDR1 is GTSNPN, CDR2 SVGIG (reference sequence). Trimming removed 4 bases from V and 8 bases from J, with 14 bases in between. The CDR3 runs to 13 residues.

This clonotype was seen repeatedly, ten times or more. At one of its ends the junction is not consistent with the germline gene, which may arise from a read error. The J gene is TRBJ2-2, the V gene TRBV6-5; D call uncertain. The CDR3 spans 13 residues. Germline V gene sequence: CDR1 MNHEY, CDR2 SVGAGI. This CDR3 reads CASSYDGTGELFF. CDR3 in DNA: TGTGCCAGTAGTTACGATGGCACCGGGGAGCTGTTTTTT.

The gene calls are TRBV15 and TRBJ2-5, with TRBD1 matching 8 bases. The CDR3 runs 13 residues. With 4 bases clipped from V and 4 bases from J, the junction kept 2 bases outside the gene matches. CDR1 and CDR2 (germline): LNHNV, YYDKDF (reference sequence). The CDR3 DNA sequence: TGTGCCACCAGCACAGACAGGGGAGAGACCCAGTACTTC. Its translation: CATSTDRGETQYF. Variable domain in full (rest from reference TRBV15 and TRBJ2-5): DAMVIQNPRYQVTQFGKPVTLSCSQTLNHNVMYWYQQKSSQAPKLLFHYYDKDFNNEADTPDNFQSRRPNTSFCFLDIRSPGLGDTAMYLCATSTDRGETQYFGPGTRLLVL.

The chain carries TRBV12-3 or TRBV12-4 and TRBJ2-5; D is ambiguous. The DNA end is a closer match to TRBJ2-7, so the J assignment may be wrong. The CDR3 has 15 amino acids. The CDR3: CASSLITAYPYEQYF. For the CDR3, the DNA is TGTGCCAGCAGTTTGATCACCGCTTACCCCTACGAGCAGTACTTC.

The rearrangement joins TRBV30 to TRBJ1-2; 8 nucleotides align to TRBD1. Trimming cost V 0 bases and J 8 bases; bases outside gene matches: 5. The CDR3 loop spans 13 amino acids. Germline V gene lookup returns CDR1 GTSNPN and CDR2 SVGIG (reference sequence). The CDR3 bases are TGTGCCTGGAGTGTATCGACAGGGGAAGGCTACACCTTC. It yields the protein CAWSVSTGEGYTF.

V usage is TRBV29-1 and J usage is TRBJ2-3; no firm D call. Germline V gives CDR1 SQVTM, CDR2 ANQGSEA. The CDR3 spans 13 residues. With 3 bases removed from V and 0 bases from J, the gap between germline ends came to 7 bases. CDR3 in amino acids: CSVDPRSTDTQYF. The CDR3 nucleotides are TGCAGCGTTGACCCGAGGAGCACAGATACGCAGTATTTT.

This clonotype was found a few times. The CDR3 sequence: CSVDRPSDYGYTF. The DNA of the CDR3 is TGCAGCGTTGACAGACCCTCAGACTATGGCTACACCTTC. The chain links TRBV29-1 to TRBJ1-2; D uncertain. Per the germline V gene, CDR1 is SQVTM and CDR2 is ANQGSEA. Trimming took off 3 bases at V and 3 bases at J, with 11 bases between the two ends. The CDR3 extends over 13 amino acids.

This clonotype showed up just a few times. The rearrangement joins TRBV10-3 to TRBJ2-3, with 8 bases fitting TRBD2. With 11 bases clipped from V and 4 bases from J, the junction kept 14 bases outside the gene matches. Germline V CDR1 and CDR2: ENHRY, SYGVKD. The CDR3 runs to 15 residues. Written as DNA, the CDR3 is TGTGCCTCCGGGGCCTTTAGCGGGGAGGCAGATACGCAGTATTTT. The encoded protein is CASGAFSGEADTQYF.

The chain carries TRBV3-1 and TRBJ2-7, with TRBD2 matching over 9 bases. CDR1 is LGHDT, CDR2 YNNKEL, per germline (reference sequence). The CDR3 runs 14 residues. Germline trimming cut 6 bases from V and 0 bases from J; bases unmatched to any gene: 3. The DNA of the CDR3 is TGTGCCAGCAGAGCGACTAGCGGCTCCTACGAGCAGTACTTC. Protein product: CASRATSGSYEQYF.

The rearrangement links TRBV5-6 to TRBJ2-3; TRBD2 aligns across 7 bases. The CDR3 runs to 17 residues. CDR1 and CDR2 from the germline V gene are SGHDT and YYEEEE. V was pared by 4 bases and J by 0 bases, with 11 bases of the junction left unmatched. Here the CDR3 DNA reads TGTGCCAGCAGCGAGGTCGGAGCGGGGTATAGCACAGATACGCAGTATTTT. It translates to CASSEVGAGYSTDTQYF.

This chain uses TRBV20-1 with TRBJ1-1; tentatively, D is TRBD1 (6 bases). CDR3 length equals 14 residues. Trimming took off 6 bases at V and 0 bases at J, with 14 bases between the two ends. Germline V gene lookup returns CDR1 DFQATT and CDR2 SNEGSKA (reference sequence). In DNA form, the CDR3 reads TGCAGTGCGAGAAAGGACAGCATGAACACTGAAGCTTTCTTT. It translates to CSARKDSMNTEAFF.

This chain links TRBV6-1 with TRBJ2-7, with D possibly being TRBD1 (7 bases). Trimming shortened V by 6 bases and J by 2 bases, and 17 bases separated the two germline ends. The CDR3 consists of 15 residues. Germline V gives CDR1 MNHNS, CDR2 SASEGT. The CDR3 sequence: CASRMTGRIAYEQYF. CDR3 sequence (DNA): TGTGCCAGCAGGATGACAGGGAGGATCGCCTACGAGCAGTACTTC.

This clonotype was seen at least ten times. The CDR3 region has the DNA TGTGCCAGCAGTTCGATTACCCTAGTACTAGCGGACACAGATACGCAGTATTTT. The encoded protein is CASSSITLVLADTDTQYF. V is TRBV6-5 and J is TRBJ2-3, with TRBD2 matching over 8 bases. The J segment lost 2 bases and the V segment lost 4 bases, leaving 14 bases of the junction unmatched. Per the germline V gene, CDR1 is MNHEY and CDR2 is SVGAGI. The CDR3 is made up of 18 amino acids.